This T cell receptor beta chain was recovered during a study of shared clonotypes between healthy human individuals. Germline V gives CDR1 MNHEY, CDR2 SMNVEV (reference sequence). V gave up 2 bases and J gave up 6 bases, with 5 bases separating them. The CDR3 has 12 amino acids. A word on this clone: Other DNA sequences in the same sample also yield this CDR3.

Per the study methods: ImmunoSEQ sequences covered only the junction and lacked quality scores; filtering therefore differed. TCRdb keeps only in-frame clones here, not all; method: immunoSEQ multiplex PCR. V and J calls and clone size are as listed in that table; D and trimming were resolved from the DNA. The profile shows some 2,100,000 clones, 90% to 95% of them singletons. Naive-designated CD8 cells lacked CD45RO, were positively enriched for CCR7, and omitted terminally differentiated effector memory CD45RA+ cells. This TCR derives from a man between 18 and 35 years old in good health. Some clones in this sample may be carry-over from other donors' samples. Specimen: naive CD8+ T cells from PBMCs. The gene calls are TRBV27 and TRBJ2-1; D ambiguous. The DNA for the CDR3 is TGTGCCAGCAGTTTAAGCAGCAATGAGCAGTTCTTC. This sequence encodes CASSLSSNEQFF.